The source of this TCR beta chain is a study of blood T cell repertoires in COVID-19. CDR1 and CDR2 from the germline V gene are LGHDT and YNNKEL (reference sequence). This CDR3 has 18 residues. The J segment lost 3 bases and the V segment lost 3 bases, leaving 7 bases of the junction unmatched. Measured with immunoSEQ multiplex PCR; TCRdb has only the in-frame clones, and not every one. Of 65,000 to 70,000 clones in the sample, 70% to 80% were seen once. The J gene is TRBJ2-1, the V gene TRBV3-1 (or the pseudogene TRBV3-2); 14 nucleotides align to TRBD2. This sequence was found in a human donor in a cohort sampled during active COVID-19. Sample: peripheral blood. CDR3 DNA: TGTGCCAGCAGCCACGGACTAGCGGGAGGTGCCGACTACAATGAGCAGTTCTTC. It specifies CASSHGLAGGADYNEQFF.